The source of this TCR beta chain is a study of T cells expressing NK-cell markers. Study-wide background: Repertoire data for TCR beta were derived from sorted T cells (CD3+CD56+NKG2C+, CD3+CD56+NKG2C- and CD3+CD56-NKG2C+). The authors sequenced eight donors, of whom seven were HCMV-seropositive and one was seronegative. Study findings and constraints: HCMV specificity of expanded NKG2C+ T cell clones remained unclear.

Production of TCR beta cDNA relied on 5'RACE template switching with UMIs. TCRdb reprocessed the 5' RACE reads and stores each CDR3 protein as one record, lacking DNA. This table holds 550,000 or so distinct CDR3 sequences. CDR3 length equals 16 residues. Germline V gene sequence: CDR1 LGHNA, CDR2 YNFKEQ. In the case of this clonotype: Antigen specificity is unknown.

The sequence was collected from a man younger than 30 in good health. The rearrangement links TRBV4-2 to TRBJ2-5; TCRdb gives TRBD2 as the D gene, but with no DNA this cannot be confirmed. Input material: blood T cells: a sorted CD56 or NKG2C T cell subset, CD4+ or CD8+ T cells, or bulk PBMC T cells (not recorded which). The CDR3 protein is CASSQEASGGQETQYF.